This section outlines one TCR beta chain sequence together with its context. Germline V gives CDR1 SGHTA, CDR2 FQGNSA. The CDR3 runs to 17 residues. Trimming removed 3 bases from V and 4 bases from J; junction bases left unmatched: 11. This specimen belongs to a study of T cell responses to AZD1222 COVID-19 vaccine. Using immunoSEQ multiplex PCR, the repertoire was profiled, and TCRdb retains in-frame clones only, with some absent. Here the sample spans about 140,000 clones, 80% to 95% being singletons. The chain has TRBV7-2 and TRBJ2-2; 7 nucleotides agree with TRBD2. The clonotype was recovered from an adult who received the AZD1222 COVID-19 vaccine. Material: peripheral blood, obtained 28 days after the second AZD1222 dose. For the CDR3, the DNA is TGTGCCAGCAGCTTCCGTCTTCGCGGGAGACGCACCGGGGAGCTGTTTTTT. Protein sequence: CASSFRLRGRRTGELFF.